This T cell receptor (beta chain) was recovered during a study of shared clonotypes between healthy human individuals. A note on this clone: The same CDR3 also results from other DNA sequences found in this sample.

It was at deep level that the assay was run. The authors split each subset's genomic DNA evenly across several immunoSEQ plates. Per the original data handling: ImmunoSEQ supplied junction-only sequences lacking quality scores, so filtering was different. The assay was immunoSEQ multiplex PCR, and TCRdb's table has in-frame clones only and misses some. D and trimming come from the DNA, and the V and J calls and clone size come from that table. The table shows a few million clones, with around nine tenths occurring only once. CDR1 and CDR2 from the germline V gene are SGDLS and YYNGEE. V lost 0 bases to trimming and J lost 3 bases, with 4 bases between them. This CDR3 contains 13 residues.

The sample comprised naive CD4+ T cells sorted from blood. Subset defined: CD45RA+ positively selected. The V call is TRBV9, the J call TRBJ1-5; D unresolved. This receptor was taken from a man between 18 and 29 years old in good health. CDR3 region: CASSVGYNQPQHF. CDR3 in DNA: TGTGCCAGCAGCGTAGGGTACAATCAGCCCCAGCATTTT.